Sequencing of this TCR beta chain was carried out in a study of blood T cell repertoires in COVID-19. Study overall: The United States, Italy and Spain provided the acute and convalescent COVID-19 samples. PBMCs, B-cell-depleted T cells, or T cells were the source of the cDNA or gDNA that made up the material.

Authors' data handling: Quantification of nucleated cells was approximated via reference gene primer amplification. TCRdb's copy holds only in-frame clones and misses some; the assay was immunoSEQ multiplex PCR. The V and J calls and clone size come from that table; D and trimming were worked out from the DNA. The repertoire includes about 70,000 clones, roughly 85% of them detected once, and 4.5% to 5.5% sits in the top ten. This clone has more than one count but fewer than ten. Germline loops: CDR1 SGHTA, CDR2 FQGNSA. The V end lost 1 base, the J end lost 8 bases, and 17 bases lay between the germline ends. The CDR3 runs to 15 residues.

The chain links TRBV7-2 to TRBJ1-2; TRBD1 is a possible D gene (6 bases). The sample was peripheral blood. The receptor was isolated from a man older than 75 with acute or convalescent COVID-19. The CDR3 loop is CASSLVIGTLGGYTF. Here the CDR3 DNA reads TGTGCCAGCAGCTTAGTCATCGGGACACTGGGGGGCTACACCTTC.